This TCR beta chain was obtained from a study of CD8 T cells in Susac syndrome. Across the whole study: When blood was drawn, patients with Susac syndrome were on intravenous immunoglobulin alone, on corticosteroids, or therapy-naive.

From blood CD8+ and CD4+ T cells, the TCR beta chain was sequenced. FACS enriched CD8+ TEMRA cells, while bulk CD8+ and CD4+ were negatively isolated. Unmatched junction bases numbered 11, after V lost 8 bases and J lost 5 bases. The CDR3 length is 14 residues. Per germline, CDR1 SQVTM and CDR2 ANQGSEA. Reverse transcription of 0.5 to 1 ug RNA was carried out with random hexamers. Via MiXCR, TCRdb re-called the immunoSEQ multiplex PCR reads, giving one row per CDR3 protein. This sample has 150,000 or so distinct CDR3 sequences, with 90% to 95% found just once. This clonotype was found a few times. The chain carries TRBV29-1 and TRBJ2-7, with 11 bases matching TRBD1. The TCR originated in a human donor with Susac syndrome. The sample consisted of CD4+ T cells from PBMCs. Here the CDR3 reads CSYIPGQGGHEQYF. The CDR3 DNA reads TGCAGCTACATTCCGGGACAGGGGGGCCACGAGCAGTACTTC.